This TCR beta chain is from a study of blood T cell repertoires in COVID-19. In the study's own analysis: Amplifying reference gene primers gave estimates of nucleated cell counts. Generated by immunoSEQ multiplex PCR, the TCRdb table keeps only in-frame clones and is missing some. V, J and clone size were drawn from that table, and D and trimming were deduced from the DNA. The data contain 140,000 to 150,000 clones, 65% to 90% of them seen just once; the ten biggest clones take up around 8.8%. Germline lookup yields CDR1 SGHAT and CDR2 FQNNGV. Trimming took 5 bases from V and 5 from J, leaving 18 bases between them. The CDR3 sequence is 15 residues long.

Sequencing input: peripheral blood. V and J are TRBV11-2 and TRBJ2-5, with D perhaps TRBD2 (6 bases). The TCR was taken from a human donor in a cohort sampled during active COVID-19. This CDR3 reads CASSPSALRKETQYF. CDR3 bases: TGTGCCAGCAGCCCTAGCGCTCTCCGAAAGGAGACCCAGTACTTC.